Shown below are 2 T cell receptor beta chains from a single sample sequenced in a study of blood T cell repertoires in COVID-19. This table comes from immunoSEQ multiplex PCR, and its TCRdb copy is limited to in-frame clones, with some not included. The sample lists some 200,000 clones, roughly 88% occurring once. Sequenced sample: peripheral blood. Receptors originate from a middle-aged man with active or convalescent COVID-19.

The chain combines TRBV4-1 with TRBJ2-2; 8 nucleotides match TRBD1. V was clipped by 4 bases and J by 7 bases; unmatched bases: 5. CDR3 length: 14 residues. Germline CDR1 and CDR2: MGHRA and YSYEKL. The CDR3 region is CASSRLTGVGELFF. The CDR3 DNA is TGCGCCAGCAGCCGCTTGACAGGGGTCGGGGAGCTGTTTTTT.

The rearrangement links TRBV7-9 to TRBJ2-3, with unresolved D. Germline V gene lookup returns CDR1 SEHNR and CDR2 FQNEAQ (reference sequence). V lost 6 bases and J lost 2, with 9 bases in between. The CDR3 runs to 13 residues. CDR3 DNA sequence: TGTGCCAGCAGATCTAATCCCACAGATACGCAGTATTTT. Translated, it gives CASRSNPTDTQYF.